This T cell receptor (beta chain) was sequenced during a study of cytomegalovirus exposure and HLA in healthy donors. Donors were ostensibly healthy at sampling, although undocumented immune exposures were probable. The PCR ran on 60 Vbeta and 13 Jbeta primers. Here immunoSEQ multiplex PCR was the method, and the copy in TCRdb shows in-frame clones only, minus some. Seen here are about 120,000 clones, approximately 81% observed once, and the top ten hold approximately 4%. The clonotype comes from a man younger than 45 in good health and CMV-seropositive. Sequenced sample: PBMCs.

The CDR3 loop reads CASTGDRLRTGYGYTF. The CDR3 nucleotides read TGTGCCAGCACCGGGGACAGGTTAAGGACAGGCTATGGCTACACCTTC. This chain connects TRBV9 to TRBJ1-2; 8 bases map to TRBD1. The CDR3 loop spans 16 amino acids. V was pared by 6 bases and J by 4 bases, with 14 bases of the junction left unmatched. Per the germline V gene, CDR1 is SGDLS and CDR2 is YYNGEE.